One and the same sample provided the 14 T cell receptor beta chains below, sequenced in a study of T cell responses to AZD1222 COVID-19 vaccine. Profiling relied on immunoSEQ multiplex PCR, and the TCRdb table lists in-frame clones only, not all of them. The sample records some 150,000 clones, over 85% being singletons. The sequencing here drew on peripheral blood, taken on day 0 of AZD1222 vaccination. These TCRs come from an adult in good health.

This sequence joins TRBV15 and TRBJ2-3, with TRBD1 matching over 7 bases. This CDR3 comprises 16 residues. Germline V gene sequence: CDR1 LNHNV, CDR2 YYDKDF (reference sequence). The J segment lost 2 bases and the V segment lost 1 base, leaving 6 bases of the junction unmatched. The CDR3 nucleotides are TGTGCCACCAGCAGAGGTACGACAGGGACCACAGATACGCAGTATTTT. Residues: CATSRGTTGTTDTQYF. Complete variable domain (other parts from reference TRBV15 and TRBJ2-3): DAMVIQNPRYQVTQFGKPVTLSCSQTLNHNVMYWYQQKSSQAPKLLFHYYDKDFNNEADTPDNFQSRRPNTSFCFLDIRSPGLGDTAMYLCATSRGTTGTTDTQYFGPGTRLTVL.

This clone has just one count. The chain joins TRBV28 to TRBJ2-7; a possible D gene is TRBD1 (7 bases). Germline values: CDR1 MDHEN, CDR2 SYDVKM. This CDR3 has 13 residues. V was clipped by 6 bases and J by 6 bases, with 15 bases between them. CDR3 nucleotides: TGTGCCAGCAGCCGCTTGCAGGGGGGCGAGCAGTACTTC. It codes for CASSRLQGGEQYF.

The rearrangement links TRBV5-6 to TRBJ2-7, with TRBD1 matching 12 bases. The CDR3 is 14 amino acids. Germline CDR1 reads SGHDT; CDR2 reads YYEEEE. The junction had 6 bases not matched to a gene; V was cut back by 2 bases and J by 9 bases. The CDR3 DNA reads as TGTGCCAGCAGCTTTCCCGGGACAGGGGGCGCGCAGTACTTC. Residues: CASSFPGTGGAQYF.

V is TRBV11-2 and J is TRBJ1-2; D perhaps matches TRBD1 (5 bases). The length of the CDR3 is 13 residues. In germline, CDR1 is SGHAT, CDR2 FQNNGV. Between the trimmed V and J ends, which lost 5 bases and 8 bases, there was a span of 15 bases. The CDR3 loop is CASSLGPFEGYTF. For the CDR3, the DNA is TGTGCCAGCAGCCTGGGGCCCTTCGAGGGCTACACCTTC.

J is TRBJ1-3 and V is TRBV7-9; no firm D call. Germline lookup yields CDR1 SEHNR and CDR2 FQNEAQ (reference sequence). V was shortened by 5 bases and J by 0 bases, with 11 bases between the two germline ends. CDR3 length: 15 amino acids. CDR3 in amino acids: CASSVTEDSGNTIYF. CDR3 coding DNA: TGTGCCAGCAGCGTAACGGAAGACTCTGGAAACACCATATATTTT.

This clone showed up just a few times. The chain recombines TRBV27 with TRBJ1-6; the match to TRBD1 covers 9 bases. J was trimmed by 7 bases and V by 5 bases; bases with no gene match: 6. CDR1 MNHEY and CDR2 SMNVEV come from the germline V gene (reference sequence). The CDR3 runs 15 residues. The CDR3 here is CASSARTGANSPLHF. The CDR3 DNA reads as TGTGCCAGCAGTGCGCGGACAGGGGCCAATTCACCCCTCCACTTT.

The chain employs TRBV25-1 and TRBJ1-3; D is unresolved. The CDR3 has 16 residues. CDR1 is MGHDK, CDR2 SYGVNS, per germline. The V end lost 3 bases, the J end lost 2 bases, and 14 bases lay between the germline ends. In DNA form, the CDR3 reads TGTGCCAGCAGTGATCGCCTCGGAGGTCCTGGAAACACCATATATTTT. Its protein product is CASSDRLGGPGNTIYF.

The V gene is TRBV20-1, the J gene TRBJ1-5, with D possibly TRBD1 on 6 matching bases. Per the germline V gene, CDR1 is DFQATT and CDR2 is SNEGSKA (reference sequence). V was clipped by 3 bases and J by 5 bases, with 8 bases between them. This CDR3 contains 12 residues. The CDR3 nucleotides are TGCAGTGCTAGTAACAGGGATCAGCCCCAGCATTTT. It translates to CSASNRDQPQHF.

This chain uses TRBV5-1 with TRBJ1-2; the D gene is possibly TRBD1 (6 bases). The V end lost 0 bases, the J end lost 6 bases, and 12 bases lay between the germline ends. CDR1 is SGHRS, CDR2 YFSETQ, per germline. CDR3 length equals 14 residues. CDR3 in DNA: TGCGCCAGCAGCTTGGTCAGGGGCGTCGATGGCTACACCTTC. Translation: CASSLVRGVDGYTF.

The CDR3 region is CASLAGGSSYEQYF. CDR3 DNA: TGTGCCAGCCTGGCGGGTGGGAGCTCCTACGAGCAGTACTTC. The chain couples TRBV2 to TRBJ2-7, with D perhaps TRBD2 (5 bases). From germline, CDR1 is SNHLY and CDR2 FYNNEI. The CDR3 runs to 14 residues. V was clipped by 8 bases and J by 0 bases, with 14 bases between them.

The V call is TRBV14, the J call TRBJ2-2; no definite D call. The CDR3 is 13 residues long. V was cut by 6 bases and J by 5 bases, with 10 bases left in between. Germline values: CDR1 SGHDN, CDR2 FVKESK. The CDR3 sequence: CASSSVVTGELFF. As DNA, the CDR3 is TGTGCCAGCAGTTCAGTCGTTACCGGGGAGCTGTTTTTT.

The gene calls are TRBV7-2 and TRBJ2-7; 7 nucleotides agree with TRBD1. Germline V lookup: CDR1 SGHTA, CDR2 FQGNSA. V was clipped by 4 bases and J by 3 bases; unmatched bases: 3. The CDR3 is made up of 13 amino acids. As DNA, the CDR3 is TGTGCCAGCAGCTCCCGGACAGGCTACGAGCAGTACTTC. Its protein product is CASSSRTGYEQYF.

The rearrangement links TRBV6-5 to TRBJ2-5; tentative D call: TRBD2 (6 bases). The germline V gene has CDR1 MNHEY and CDR2 SVGAGI. The CDR3 is made up of 15 amino acids. V was cut by 1 base and J by 3 bases, with 12 bases left in between. Here the CDR3 DNA reads TGTGCCAGCAGTTACTGGAGCGGAGGGGAAGAGACCCAGTACTTC. Its translation: CASSYWSGGEETQYF.

V usage is TRBV4-1 and J usage is TRBJ1-2; D not resolved. This CDR3 spans 13 amino acids. Trimming removed 6 bases from V and 3 bases from J, with 11 bases in between. The V gene's germline CDR1 is MGHRA and CDR2 YSYEKL. CDR3 sequence: CASSSSFDYGYTF. DNA of the CDR3: TGCGCCAGCAGTTCGTCCTTCGACTATGGCTACACCTTC.